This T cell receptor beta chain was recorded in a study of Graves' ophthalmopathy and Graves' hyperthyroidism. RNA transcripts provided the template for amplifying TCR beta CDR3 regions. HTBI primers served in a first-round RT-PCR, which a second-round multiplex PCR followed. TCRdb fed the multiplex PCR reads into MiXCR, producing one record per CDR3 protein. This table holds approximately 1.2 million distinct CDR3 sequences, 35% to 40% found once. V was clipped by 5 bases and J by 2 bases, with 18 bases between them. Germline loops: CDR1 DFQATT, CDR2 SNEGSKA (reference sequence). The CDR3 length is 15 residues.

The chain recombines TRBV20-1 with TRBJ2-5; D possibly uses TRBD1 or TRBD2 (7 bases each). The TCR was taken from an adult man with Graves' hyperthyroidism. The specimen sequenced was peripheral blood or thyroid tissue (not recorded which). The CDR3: CSAPRPGGGQETQYF. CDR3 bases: TGCAGTGCTCCCCGACCAGGGGGAGGGCAAGAGACCCAGTACTTC.